This passage covers 20 T cell receptor beta chains from one sample sequenced in a study of graft-versus-host responses after intestinal transplantation. The assay was immunoSEQ multiplex PCR, and TCRdb's table has in-frame clones only and misses some. Found here are 84,000 or so clones, roughly 92% of them singletons; the top ten hold roughly 0.31%. These receptors' targets are unknown. The specimen comprised unstimulated CD4+ T cells sorted from spleen or lymph node cells, sampled before intestinal transplant. These receptors came from a human donor who received an intestinal transplant.

V is TRBV11-2 and J is TRBJ2-1; D unresolved. The germline V and J ends were trimmed by 2 bases and 2 bases, with 16 bases remaining between them. This CDR3 has 17 amino acids. Germline-derived CDR1 and CDR2 are SGHAT and FQNNGV. CDR3 bases: TGTGCCAGCAGCTTATTTGAGAGTTCGGCTACCTACAATGAGCAGTTCTTC. This gives the protein CASSLFESSATYNEQFF. The full variable domain, completed using reference TRBV11-2 and TRBJ2-1, is EAGVAQSPRYKIIEKRQSVAFWCNPISGHATLYWYQQILGQGPKLLIQFQNNGVVDDSQLPKDRFSAERLKGVDSTLKIQPAKLEDSAVYLCASSLFESSATYNEQFFGPGTRLTVL.

The chain recombines TRBV2 with TRBJ2-2, with D uncertain. V was shortened by 6 bases and J by 4 bases, with 12 bases between the two germline ends. The CDR3 loop spans 14 amino acids. Germline V gives CDR1 SNHLY, CDR2 FYNNEI. In nucleotides, the CDR3 is TGTGCCAGCAGGACCTGGACGGTCACCGGGGAGCTGTTTTTT. Translation gives CASRTWTVTGELFF.

About this clone: Compared with germline, one end of the junction differs, possibly owing to a read error. The rearrangement links TRBV27 to TRBJ2-3, with D possibly TRBD1 on 6 matching bases. CDR1 is MNHEY and CDR2 is SMNVEV in the germline V gene (reference sequence). This CDR3 has 14 amino acids. The CDR3 spells CASSLLDSTDTQYF. CDR3 DNA: TGTGCCAGCAGTTTATTGGACAGCACAGATACTCAGTATTTT.

This clone has only a few counts. This sequence joins TRBV9 and TRBJ2-3; perhaps D is TRBD1 or TRBD2 (5 bases each). Germline values: CDR1 SGDLS, CDR2 YYNGEE. V was pared by 0 bases and J by 1 base, with 12 bases between. The CDR3 extends over 16 amino acids. The CDR3 here is CASSVVGERGTDTQYF. DNA for the CDR3: TGTGCCAGCAGCGTAGTGGGGGAGAGGGGCACAGATACGCAGTATTTT.

The V and J genes are TRBV2 and TRBJ2-7; no definite D call. The CDR3 runs 11 residues. Germline lookup yields CDR1 SNHLY and CDR2 FYNNEI. Trimming pared 4 bases from V and 3 bases from J, leaving 4 bases between. The CDR3 loop is CASSGLYEQYF. The DNA for the CDR3 is TGTGCCAGCAGTGGGCTCTACGAGCAGTACTTC.

This clone occurred once. This chain joins TRBV21-1 and TRBJ2-7; TRBD2 reflects the table's D call only, with no check against the DNA. TRBV21-1 is a documented pseudogene. The CDR3 runs to 14 residues. DNA for the CDR3: TGTGCCAGCAGCACGGGGACTAGGGGGTACGAGCAGTACTTC. It yields the protein CASSTGTRGYEQYF.

CDR3 in amino acids: CSARAYNEQFF. The DNA for the CDR3 is TGCAGTGCTAGAGCGTACAATGAGCAGTTCTTC. The V and J genes are TRBV20-1 and TRBJ2-1; D gene unclear. CDR1 and CDR2 from the germline V gene are DFQATT and SNEGSKA (reference sequence). CDR3 length: 11 amino acids. Deletions cut 1 base from V and 4 bases from J, with 2 bases between.

This sequence joins TRBV7-2 and TRBJ2-7; 7 bases agree with TRBD2. The CDR3 covers 19 residues. The J segment lost 0 bases and the V segment lost 0 bases, leaving 14 bases of the junction unmatched. CDR1 is SGHTA and CDR2 is FQGNSA in the germline V gene. The CDR3 spells CASSLAHASGSVLSYEQYF. CDR3 sequence (DNA): TGTGCCAGCAGCTTAGCACATGCTAGCGGCAGCGTACTCTCCTACGAGCAGTACTTC.

There are a few counts of this clone. Other DNA sequences within the sample encode an identical CDR3. The CDR3 region has the DNA TGTGCCAGCAGCTCTGGACTGATCTCTGGGGCCAACGTCCTGACTTTC. As protein: CASSSGLISGANVLTF. V and J are TRBV5-5 and TRBJ2-6; D may be TRBD2 (5 bases). The CDR3 has 16 residues. The ends were cut back, 3 bases at V and 0 bases at J, with 10 bases in the middle. Germline CDR1 reads SGHKS; CDR2 reads YYEKEE (reference sequence).

This chain connects TRBV10-3 to TRBJ1-5; D remains unclear. There are 15 residues in the CDR3. Germline values: CDR1 ENHRY, CDR2 SYGVKD. The V end was cut by 8 bases, the J end by 3 bases, with 17 bases between. The CDR3 is CAIGPGPRYNQPQHF. The CDR3 DNA reads as TGTGCCATCGGACCCGGGCCCCGTTACAATCAGCCCCAGCATTTT.

The chain recombines TRBV7-6 with TRBJ1-3, with D perhaps matching TRBD1 (6 bases). From germline, CDR1 is SGHVS and CDR2 FNYEAQ. The CDR3 runs to 21 residues. With 2 bases removed from V and 7 bases from J, the gap between germline ends came to 33 bases. CDR3 DNA: TGTGCCAGCAGCTTACGTTGGCCGGGGGCTGATCCTCCCCGCTCTCGGAACACCATATATTTT. Translation gives CASSLRWPGADPPRSRNTIYF. The whole variable domain, filled in from reference TRBV7-6 and TRBJ1-3, reads GAGVSQSPRYKVTKRGQDVALRCDPISGHVSLYWYRQALGQGPEFLTYFNYEAQQDKSGLPNDRFSAERPEGSISTLTIQRTEQRDSAMYRCASSLRWPGADPPRSRNTIYFGEGSWLTVV.

The chain has TRBV11-1 and TRBJ2-2, with a weak D call TRBD1 (6 bases). The CDR3 has 18 amino acids. V lost 3 bases, J lost 3 bases, and 20 bases lay in between. Germline loops: CDR1 SGHAT, CDR2 FQDESV (reference sequence). Here the CDR3 reads CASSFFGFPAGDTGELFF. CDR3 nucleotide sequence: TGTGCCAGCAGCTTTTTTGGGTTCCCGGCAGGGGACACCGGGGAGCTGTTTTTT.

This clone was counted once. The chain has TRBV6-1 and TRBJ2-2; 10 bases agree with TRBD2. The CDR3 has 15 residues. Germline V lookup: CDR1 MNHNS, CDR2 SASEGT. The junction had 4 bases not matched to a gene; V was cut back by 4 bases and J by 5 bases. CDR3 DNA sequence: TGTGCCAGCAGTGCCGGGACTAGCGAGACCGGGGAGCTGTTTTTT. Protein sequence: CASSAGTSETGELFF.

The rearrangement links TRBV11-2 to TRBJ2-2, with unresolved D. The length of the CDR3 is 14 residues. V was shortened by 0 bases and J by 5 bases, with 7 bases between the two germline ends. Germline V gene data show CDR1 as SGHAT and CDR2 as FQNNGV. CDR3 coding DNA: TGTGCCAGCAGCTTAGAACGGAGAACCGGGGAGCTGTTTTTT. It translates to CASSLERRTGELFF.

V is TRBV2 and J is TRBJ1-2, with TRBD1 matching over 7 bases. Germline trimming cut 7 bases from V and 6 bases from J; bases unmatched to any gene: 11. Germline V gene lookup returns CDR1 SNHLY and CDR2 FYNNEI. The CDR3 runs to 14 residues. The DNA for the CDR3 is TGTGCCAGCAAGAAAGAAAACAGGGGAGATGGCTACACCTTC. The encoded protein is CASKKENRGDGYTF.

The V and J genes are TRBV4-1 and TRBJ2-7, with D perhaps TRBD1 or TRBD2 (5 bases each). Trimming pared 0 bases from V and 7 bases from J, leaving 19 bases between. CDR1 and CDR2 from the germline V gene are MGHRA and YSYEKL. There are 16 residues in the CDR3. CDR3 DNA: TGCGCCAGCAGCCAAGATTTTCGGGGCTACGGGGAGGAGCAGTACTTC. It codes for CASSQDFRGYGEEQYF.

The sample holds one count of this clone. The CDR3 sequence is CASKPPQYVGHENTEAFF. CDR3 DNA sequence: TGTGCCAGCAAGCCCCCTCAATACGTGGGACACGAGAACACTGAAGCTTTCTTT. J is TRBJ1-1 and V is TRBV27; possibly TRBD1 for D (6 bases). The CDR3 runs to 18 residues. V shed 7 bases and J shed 1 base, with 25 bases lying between them. Germline-derived CDR1 and CDR2 are MNHEY and SMNVEV (reference sequence).

The genes are TRBV2 and TRBJ2-3, with TRBD2 matching 7 bases. The CDR3 length is 15 residues. Germline trimming cut 1 base from V and 5 bases from J; bases unmatched to any gene: 6. Germline CDR1 and CDR2: SNHLY and FYNNEI. The DNA for the CDR3 is TGTGCCAGCAGTGAAGGCGCGGGAGATCGAGATACGCAGTATTTT. Translating gives CASSEGAGDRDTQYF.

Note on this clone: It is unclear where the CDR3 begins or ends on the DNA, so no DNA is shown, and the CDR3 is as TCRdb lists it. The chain employs TRBV5-5 and TRBJ2-3; the D segment call TRBD1 is taken from the table without a DNA check. The length of the CDR3 is 16 amino acids, counting both ends. Germline CDR1 SGHKS, CDR2 YYEKEE (reference sequence). CDR3 residues: CASSLRFGQGTDTQYF.

This clone was seen just once. The genes are TRBV6-5 and TRBJ1-2, with TRBD1 matching 7 bases. Losses at the gene ends were 2 bases for V and 2 bases for J; bases not matched to a gene: 8. Germline V gene sequence: CDR1 MNHEY, CDR2 SVGAGI. The CDR3 runs to 16 residues. CDR3 in amino acids: CASSYPLSTGNYGYTF. The CDR3 DNA sequence: TGTGCCAGCAGTTACCCCCTCTCGACAGGGAACTATGGCTACACCTTC.